Sequencing of this T cell receptor beta chain was carried out in a study of T-cell reconstitution after alpha-beta-depleted transplantation in children (dated by TCRdb to the mid-2010s). In terms of the full investigation: Using TCR repertoire profiling, the study quantitatively followed how T-cell immune reconstitution unfolded in children after TCRalphabeta/CD19-depleted allogeneic hematopoietic cell transplantation. Study-wide findings and limitations: About two months after transplant, the apparently early recovery of alphabetaT-cell counts reportedly depended on just several hundred clones that had expanded rapidly and came from non-depleted graft cells. Hyperexpanded clone frequencies declined over subsequent months; after one year, T-cell counts and TCRbeta diversity were mostly attributed to newly produced T cells. In some patients, the high TCRbeta diversity seen at day 60 was put down to recipient T cells and intrathymic progenitors that had survived conditioning.

Including the terminal cysteine and phenylalanine, the CDR3 comprises 14 residues. Only CDR3 DNA remains: 42 bases, in frame from the first base. CDR1 and CDR2 (DFQATT, SNEGSKA) derive from the germline V gene (reference sequence). V is reduced by 0 bases and J by 2 bases, leaving a spacing of 10 bases between them. Regarding this clonotype: No antigen is known for it. Per-nucleotide qualities are absent, and no much larger clonotype sits a single base away.

The treatment or condition label, as the study defines it: allogeneic hematopoietic cell transplantation with graft depleted of TCRalphabeta T cells and CD19 B cells. Transplant recipients were children who received TCRalphabeta/CD19-depleted allogeneic hematopoietic cell grafts. Library prep was done by PCR. The run used an Illumina HiSeq 2500. To normalize quantification of the TCRbeta repertoire, the TCR libraries were built with molecular barcoding that relied on unique molecular identifiers. The raw public data were reprocessed by TCRdb itself: fastp quality trimming at Q25, MiXCR clonotype calling, in-frame beta chains only. Each entry merges the rows of one CDR3 protein and shows their most common DNA and genes. The sample table contains more than 200,000 distinct CDR3 sequences; only one count was recorded for 20% to 30% of them. Of the sample, 2.6% falls within the top ten clones.

The source material was PBMCs, sampled before TCRalphabeta/CD19-depleted stem cell transplant. The rearranged chain carries TRBV20-1 and TRBJ1-1; confidence is insufficient to name the D gene. The receptor comes from a girl aged 2 to 9 with Fanconi anemia, due to receive a stem cell transplant. The DNA sequence is as follows: TGCAGTGCTAGAGACCTCTCGAAAAACACTGAAGCTTTCTTT. Translated, this is CSARDLSKNTEAFF.